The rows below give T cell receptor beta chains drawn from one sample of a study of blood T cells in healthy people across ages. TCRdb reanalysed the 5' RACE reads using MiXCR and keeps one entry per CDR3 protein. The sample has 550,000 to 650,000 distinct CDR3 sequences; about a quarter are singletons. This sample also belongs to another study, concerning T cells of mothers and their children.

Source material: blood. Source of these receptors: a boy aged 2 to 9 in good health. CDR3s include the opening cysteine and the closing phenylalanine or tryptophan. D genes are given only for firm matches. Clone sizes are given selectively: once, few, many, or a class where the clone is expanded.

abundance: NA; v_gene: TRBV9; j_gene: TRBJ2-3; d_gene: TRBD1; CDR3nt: TGTGCCAGCAGCGTAGTGACAGGGGGCCTAGATACGCAGTATTTT; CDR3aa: CASSVVTGGLDTQYF
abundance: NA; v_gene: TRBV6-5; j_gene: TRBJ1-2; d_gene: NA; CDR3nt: TGTGCCAGCAGTTACTCGACAGCTTTTACCTATGGCTACACCTTC; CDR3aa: CASSYSTAFTYGYTF
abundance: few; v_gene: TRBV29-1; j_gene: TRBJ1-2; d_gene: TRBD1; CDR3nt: TGCAGCGTTGAAGACGGGACAGGGAGGGGCTACACCTTC; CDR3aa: CSVEDGTGRGYTF
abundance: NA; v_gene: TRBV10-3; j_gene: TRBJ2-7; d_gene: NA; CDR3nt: TGTGCCATCAGGTCAGGTTCCTACGAGCAGTACTTC; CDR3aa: CAIRSGSYEQYF
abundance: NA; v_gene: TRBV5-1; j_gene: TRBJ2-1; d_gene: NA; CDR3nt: TGCGCCAGCAGCTCGGACCCCCACAATGAGCAGTTCTTC; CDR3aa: CASSSDPHNEQFF
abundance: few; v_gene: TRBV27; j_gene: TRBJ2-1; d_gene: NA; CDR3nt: TGTGCCAGCAGTCGGGGTTTAGGGGACAACAATGAGCAGTTCTTC; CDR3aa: CASSRGLGDNNEQFF
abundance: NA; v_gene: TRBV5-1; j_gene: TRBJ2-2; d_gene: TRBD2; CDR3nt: TGCGCCAGCAGTCCTATCGGACTAGCACGGACCGGGGAGCTGTTTTTT; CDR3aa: CASSPIGLARTGELFF
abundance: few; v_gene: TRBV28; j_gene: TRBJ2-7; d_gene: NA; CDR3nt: TGTGCCAGCAGTTCGACCTACTCCTACGAGCAGTACTTC; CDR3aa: CASSSTYSYEQYF
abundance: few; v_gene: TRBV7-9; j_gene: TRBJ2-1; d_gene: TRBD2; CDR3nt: TGTGCCAGCAGCTTAACCCTAGCGGACAATGAGCAGTTCTTC; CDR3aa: CASSLTLADNEQFF
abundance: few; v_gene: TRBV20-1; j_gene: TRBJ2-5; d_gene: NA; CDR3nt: TGCAGTGCTAGACGGGGACCCTCGAGAGAGACCCAGTACTTC; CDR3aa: CSARRGPSRETQYF
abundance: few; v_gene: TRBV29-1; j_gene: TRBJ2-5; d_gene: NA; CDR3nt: TGCAGCGTTCGAGGGGTCGGCGTGGAGACCCAGTACTTC; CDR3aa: CSVRGVGVETQYF
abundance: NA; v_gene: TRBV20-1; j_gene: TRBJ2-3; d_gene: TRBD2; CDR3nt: TGCAGTGCGGGGAGCGGGAACACAGATACGCAGTATTTT; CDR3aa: CSAGSGNTDTQYF
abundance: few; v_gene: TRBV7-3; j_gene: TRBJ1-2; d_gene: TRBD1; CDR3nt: TGTGCCAGCAGCCCACAGGGGGAAATGAATGGCTACACCTTC; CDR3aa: CASSPQGEMNGYTF
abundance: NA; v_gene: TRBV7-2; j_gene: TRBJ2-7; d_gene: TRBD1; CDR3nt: TGTGCCAGCAGCTTATTGGCTAGGGGCCAGGGGGCCAGCGAGCAGTACTTC; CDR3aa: CASSLLARGQGASEQYF
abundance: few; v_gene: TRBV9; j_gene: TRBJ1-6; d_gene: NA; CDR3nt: TGTGCCAGCAGCCCATACCGGGACGGCAATAATTCACCCCTCCACTTT; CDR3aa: CASSPYRDGNNSPLHF
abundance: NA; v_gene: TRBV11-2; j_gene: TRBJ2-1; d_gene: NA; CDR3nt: TGTGCCAGCAGCTTAGATCTTTCAGGGTCGCGTGAGCAGTTCTTC; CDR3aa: CASSLDLSGSREQFF
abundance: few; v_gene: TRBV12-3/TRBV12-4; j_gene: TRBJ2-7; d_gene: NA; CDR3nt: TGTGCCAGCAGTTTTGGGGGGCTCGACGAGCAGTACTTC; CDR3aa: CASSFGGLDEQYF
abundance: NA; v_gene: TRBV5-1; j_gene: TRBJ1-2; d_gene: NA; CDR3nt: TGCGCCAGCAGCTTGGGAGGGGACACTAACTATGGCTACACCTTC; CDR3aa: CASSLGGDTNYGYTF
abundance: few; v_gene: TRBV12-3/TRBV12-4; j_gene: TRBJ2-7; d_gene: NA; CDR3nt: TGTGCCAGCAGTCAAACTCCCTACGAGCAGTACTTC; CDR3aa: CASSQTPYEQYF
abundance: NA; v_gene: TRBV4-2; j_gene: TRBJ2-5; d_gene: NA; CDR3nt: TGTGCCAGCAGCCAAGTAACTGGGGGGCCTTCAGAGACCCAGTACTTC; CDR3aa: CASSQVTGGPSETQYF
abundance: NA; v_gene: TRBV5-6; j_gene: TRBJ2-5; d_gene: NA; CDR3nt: TGTGCCAGCAGCCTCCCGGCAGGGCCAGCACAGGAGACCCAGTACTTC; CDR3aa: CASSLPAGPAQETQYF
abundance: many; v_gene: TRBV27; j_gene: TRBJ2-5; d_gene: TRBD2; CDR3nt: TGTGCCAGCAGTTTTAGCCCCACTAGCGGGAGTTACCAAGAGACCCAGTACTTC; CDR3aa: CASSFSPTSGSYQETQYF
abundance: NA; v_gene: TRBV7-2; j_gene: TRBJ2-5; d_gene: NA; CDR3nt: TGTGCCAGCAGCTTCCAACAGGGTGGGGAGACCCAGTACTTC; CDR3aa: CASSFQQGGETQYF
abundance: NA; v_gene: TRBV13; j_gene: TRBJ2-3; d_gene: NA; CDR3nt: TGTGCCAGCAGCTTAAGGCAGGATGGTACAGATACGCAGTATTTT; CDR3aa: CASSLRQDGTDTQYF
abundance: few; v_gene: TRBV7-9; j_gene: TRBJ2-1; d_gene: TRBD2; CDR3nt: TGTGCCGTCGGGGGGAATGAGCAGTTCTTC; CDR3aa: CAVGGNEQFF
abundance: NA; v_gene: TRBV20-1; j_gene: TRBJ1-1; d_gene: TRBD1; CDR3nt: TGCAGTGCTACGGCCCCGACAGGGATTAGGAACACTGAAGCTTTCTTT; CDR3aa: CSATAPTGIRNTEAFF